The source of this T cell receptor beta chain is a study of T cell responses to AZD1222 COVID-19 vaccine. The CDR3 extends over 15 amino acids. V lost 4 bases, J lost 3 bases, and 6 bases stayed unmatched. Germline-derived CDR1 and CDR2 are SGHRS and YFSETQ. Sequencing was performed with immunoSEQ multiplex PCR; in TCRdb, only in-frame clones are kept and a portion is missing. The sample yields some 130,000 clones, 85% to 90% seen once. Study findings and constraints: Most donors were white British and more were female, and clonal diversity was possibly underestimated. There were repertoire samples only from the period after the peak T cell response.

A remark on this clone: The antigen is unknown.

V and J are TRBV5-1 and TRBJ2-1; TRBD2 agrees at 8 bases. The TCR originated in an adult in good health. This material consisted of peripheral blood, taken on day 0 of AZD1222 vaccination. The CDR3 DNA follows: TGCGCCAGCAGCATTAGCGGGGACCTCTACAATGAGCAGTTCTTC. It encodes CASSISGDLYNEQFF.